This entry lists 22 T cell receptor beta chains sequenced from one sample in a study of T cells after yellow fever vaccination. MiXCR, applied by TCRdb to the 5' RACE reads, yields one record per CDR3 protein. The sample has approximately 510,000 distinct CDR3 sequences, 21% seen once. Source: PBMCs, taken approximately 22 days after the first yellow fever vaccination. Receptor source: a young man who received the YFV17D yellow fever vaccine.

This clonotype was seen more than once but under ten times. The chain couples TRBV5-6 to TRBJ2-7; D gene ambiguous. V lost 4 bases and J 2 bases, leaving 13 bases between the germline ends. The CDR3 length is 14 residues. CDR1 is SGHDT, CDR2 YYEEEE, per germline. The CDR3 region is CASSLFGRTYEQYF. CDR3 nucleotides: TGTGCCAGCAGCCTTTTTGGCAGGACCTACGAGCAGTACTTC.

This clonotype turned up a few times. The chain has TRBV6-1 and TRBJ2-5; D is unresolved. Germline lookup yields CDR1 MNHNS and CDR2 SASEGT. The V gene lost 3 bases and the J gene lost 5 bases, with 7 bases spanning the gap. This CDR3 region has 12 residues. The CDR3 sequence is CASSDGSETQYF. The CDR3 DNA reads as TGTGCCAGCAGTGACGGAAGCGAGACCCAGTACTTC.

This clonotype appeared a single time. This sequence joins TRBV5-4 and TRBJ2-3, with D possibly matching TRBD2 (5 bases). Germline values: CDR1 SGHNT, CDR2 YYREEE (reference sequence). The germline V and J ends were trimmed by 0 bases and 5 bases, with 10 bases remaining between them. The CDR3 is made up of 14 amino acids. CDR3 residues: CASSLDLAEDTQYF. The CDR3 DNA is TGTGCCAGCAGCTTGGATCTAGCCGAAGATACGCAGTATTTT.

This clonotype was seen more than once but under ten times. The chain is built from TRBV20-1 and TRBJ2-1, with no clear D. Germline-derived CDR1 and CDR2 are DFQATT and SNEGSKA (reference sequence). The CDR3 extends over 12 amino acids. The V gene lost 2 bases and the J gene lost 4 bases, with 6 bases spanning the gap. Here the CDR3 reads CSARKEYNEQFF. The CDR3 DNA is TGCAGTGCTAGAAAGGAGTACAATGAGCAGTTCTTC.

This clonotype was recorded a few times. This sequence joins TRBV6-5 and TRBJ1-3, with D perhaps TRBD1 (6 bases). The CDR3 is 15 amino acids. The germline V gene has CDR1 MNHEY and CDR2 SVGAGI. V lost 0 bases and J 6 bases, leaving 12 bases between the germline ends. In nucleotides, the CDR3 is TGTGCCAGCAGTTACTCGTACGGGACATTAAACACCATATATTTT. Protein: CASSYSYGTLNTIYF.

The genes are TRBV18 and TRBJ1-4; a weak D match, TRBD1 (5 bases). V dropped 2 bases and J dropped 8 bases, with 12 bases sitting between them. CDR3 length: 14 amino acids. Germline CDR1 reads KGHSH; CDR2 reads LQKENI. DNA for the CDR3: TGTGCCAGCTCACCATCGGGGGATCGGGAAAAACTGTTTTTT. Amino acid sequence: CASSPSGDREKLFF.

The V gene is TRBV11-2, the J gene TRBJ1-1; 7 nucleotides agree with TRBD1. This CDR3 has 14 residues. The V gene's germline CDR1 is SGHAT and CDR2 FQNNGV. V lost 7 bases, J lost 4 bases, and 9 bases stayed unmatched. The CDR3 DNA is TGTGCCAGCACCCCAGACAGGGCTAGCACTGAAGCTTTCTTT. This gives the protein CASTPDRASTEAFF.

The J gene is TRBJ2-7, the V gene TRBV29-1, with TRBD2 matching 7 bases. Germline V lookup: CDR1 SQVTM, CDR2 ANQGSEA. V dropped 3 bases and J dropped 2; count of bases not matched to a gene: 7. The CDR3 is 14 amino acids. The CDR3 reads CSVDLAGVAYEQYV. DNA of the CDR3: TGCAGCGTTGATCTGGCGGGGGTAGCCTACGAGCAGTACGTC.

This clonotype was detected only a few times. V usage is TRBV5-1 and J usage is TRBJ2-1; tentatively, D is TRBD1 (5 bases). Trimming left V 0 bases short and J 8 bases short, with 9 bases between. The CDR3 covers 13 residues. From germline, CDR1 is SGHRS and CDR2 YFSETQ. Here the CDR3 DNA reads TGCGCCAGCAGCTTGGGAGGACACTATGAGCAGTTCTTC. As protein: CASSLGGHYEQFF.

This clonotype has a count of ten or more. CDR3 in amino acids: CASSSGQGYGYTF. CDR3 coding DNA: TGTGCCAGCAGCTCGGGACAGGGTTATGGCTACACCTTC. The J gene is TRBJ1-2, the V gene TRBV7-2, with 9 positions matching TRBD1. V dropped 4 bases and J dropped 5; count of bases not matched to a gene: 2. This CDR3 has 13 amino acids. Per the germline V gene, CDR1 is SGHTA and CDR2 is FQGNSA.

This clonotype showed up just a few times. The rearrangement uses TRBV7-2 and TRBJ2-3, with 7 bases lining up with TRBD2. Germline CDR1 SGHTA, CDR2 FQGNSA. This CDR3 is built from 15 residues. Unmatched junction bases numbered 8, after V lost 4 bases and J lost 4 bases. The CDR3 DNA sequence: TGTGCCAGCAGCTCAATCTCGGGGAGGGCAGATACGCAGTATTTT. Protein product: CASSSISGRADTQYF.

This clonotype showed up just a few times. The genes are TRBV29-1 and TRBJ2-7, with a tentative D call TRBD1 (5 bases). The CDR3 is made up of 13 amino acids. CDR1 is SQVTM, CDR2 ANQGSEA, per germline. V lost 0 bases and J 3 bases, leaving 9 bases between the germline ends. CDR3 sequence (DNA): TGCAGCGTTGAAGAGTTAGACAGCTACGAGCAGTACTTC. Its protein product is CSVEELDSYEQYF.

V and J are TRBV5-6 and TRBJ2-3; 7 positions match TRBD2. The V segment lost 3 bases and the J segment 0 bases; nucleotides outside the gene matches: 7. Germline lookup yields CDR1 SGHDT and CDR2 YYEEEE. The CDR3 length is 16 residues. The CDR3 coding sequence is TGTGCCAGCAGCTCCCAACTAGCGCCAAGCACAGATACGCAGTATTTT. Residues: CASSSQLAPSTDTQYF.

The genes are TRBV20-1 and TRBJ2-5; 14 bases are a match to TRBD2. Germline V gene lookup returns CDR1 DFQATT and CDR2 SNEGSKA (reference sequence). The trim removed 6 bases at V and 7 bases at J, leaving 10 bases unmatched. The CDR3 is 15 residues long. DNA for the CDR3: TGCAGTGCCCCGGGACTAGCGGGGGCCCTGGGGACCCAGTACTTC. Its translation is CSAPGLAGALGTQYF.

This clonotype was seen more than once but under ten times. This chain joins TRBV12-3 or TRBV12-4 and TRBJ1-5, with a weak D call TRBD1 (6 bases). With 6 bases removed from V and 6 bases from J, the gap between germline ends came to 18 bases. This CDR3 has 15 residues. The CDR3 DNA reads as TGTGCCAGCAGGCGAGGGGGGGGCCCGGGTCAGCCCCAGCATTTT. Translating it yields CASRRGGGPGQPQHF.

The chain has TRBV15 and TRBJ1-4, with D unresolved. CDR1 LNHNV and CDR2 YYDKDF come from the germline V gene (reference sequence). V lost 3 bases, J lost 8 bases, and 4 bases lay in between. CDR3 length: 11 residues. CDR3 residues: CATSSKEKLFF. CDR3 in DNA: TGTGCCACCAGCAGTAAGGAAAAACTGTTTTTT.

The V call is TRBV24-1, the J call TRBJ1-5, with 10 bases that match TRBD1. This CDR3 has 16 amino acids. Germline V gene lookup returns CDR1 KGHDR and CDR2 SFDVKD. The V and J ends lost 5 bases and 9 bases, in that order; junction bases with no gene match: 12. Written as DNA, the CDR3 is TGTGCCACCAGTGGCCGGACAGGGGGATCGTTTCGGCCCCAGCATTTT. Protein sequence: CATSGRTGGSFRPQHF.

This chain connects TRBV25-1 to TRBJ2-2, with a weak D call TRBD2 (5 bases). The CDR3 is made up of 15 amino acids. Trimming removed 1 base from V and 2 bases from J, with 8 bases in between. CDR1 MGHDK and CDR2 SYGVNS come from the germline V gene. The CDR3 DNA reads TGTGCCAGCAGTGAATCCGGGATAAACACCGGGGAGCTGTTTTTT. Amino acids: CASSESGINTGELFF.

The chain uses TRBV12-5 and TRBJ2-5; the D gene could be TRBD1 or TRBD2 (5 bases each). Germline CDR1 is LGHNT and CDR2 is FRNRAP. V was shortened by 4 bases and J by 2 bases, with 14 bases between the two germline ends. CDR3 length: 15 amino acids. CDR3 sequence (DNA): TGTGCTAGTGGTTCGGTCGGGACGAAACAAGAGACCCAGTACTTC. Its protein product is CASGSVGTKQETQYF.

This clonotype was observed a handful of times. V gene TRBV12-3 or TRBV12-4 combines with J gene TRBJ1-4; 10 bases are a match to TRBD1. V dropped 6 bases and J dropped 15; count of bases not matched to a gene: 4. CDR3 length equals 11 residues. The CDR3 protein is CASSPGTGVFF. CDR3 nucleotides: TGTGCCAGCAGCCCCGGGACAGGGGTGTTTTTT.

This clonotype was seen only a few times. The V and J genes are TRBV18 and TRBJ2-7, with D uncertain. The length of the CDR3 is 14 residues. V was cut by 3 bases and J by 2 bases, with 11 bases left in between. Germline CDR1 KGHSH, CDR2 LQKENI. Here the CDR3 reads CASSPTPETYEQYV. CDR3 sequence (DNA): TGTGCCAGCTCACCTACGCCCGAGACCTACGAGCAGTACGTC.

This clonotype appeared a few times. CDR3 DNA sequence: TGCAGTGCTAGATTAGGGGAAGGGCTAGCTCCCTCATTAGGTACGCAGTATTTT. Translating gives CSARLGEGLAPSLGTQYF. The chain carries TRBV20-1 and TRBJ2-3, with D perhaps assigned TRBD1 or TRBD2 (5 bases each). This CDR3 spans 18 amino acids. Germline V CDR1 and CDR2: DFQATT, SNEGSKA (reference sequence). V was pared by 2 bases and J by 8 bases, with 29 bases between.